What follows describes a single T cell receptor (beta chain). MiXCR, applied by TCRdb to the RT-PCR reads, yields one record per CDR3 protein. The data hold 650,000 to 800,000 distinct CDR3 sequences, with around 14% observed a single time. The V gene lost 0 bases and the J gene lost 0 bases, with 12 bases spanning the gap. The CDR3 length is 17 residues. Germline CDR1 reads SGHVS; CDR2 reads FNYEAQ. The J gene is TRBJ1-3, the V gene TRBV7-6; weak D call: TRBD1 (6 bases). The sequence derives from a female donor in good health, serving as a healthy control. The sequenced sample consisted of memory CD4+ T cells from blood. The CDR3 spells CASSLASDSYSGNTIYF. In nucleotides, the CDR3 is TGTGCCAGCAGCTTAGCCTCGGACAGTTACTCTGGAAACACCATATATTTT.